This is a list of T cell receptor beta chains from one sample in a study of somatic mutations in cytotoxic T cells in rheumatoid arthritis. Clones were read by immunoSEQ multiplex PCR, and TCRdb kept only the in-frame ones, dropping some. This repertoire shows approximately 11,000 clones, approximately 79% found once; its top ten account for roughly 35%. The sample taken for sequencing was CD8+ T cells sorted from blood. These receptor sequences come from an adult with rheumatoid arthritis. CDR3s include the opening cysteine and the closing phenylalanine or tryptophan. The order of the fields is D gene, V gene, clone size, J gene, CDR3 DNA, CDR3 protein. D genes are given only for firm matches. The listing skips clone size in some rows; elsewhere it reads once, few, many or a size class.

d_call: NA; v_call: TRBV29-1; clone_size: NA; j_call: TRBJ2-2; cdr3_nt: TGCAGCGTTGGGGCGAACACCGGGGAGCTGTTTTTT; cdr3_aa: CSVGANTGELFF
d_call: NA; v_call: TRBV7-8; clone_size: NA; j_call: TRBJ2-7; cdr3_nt: TGTGCCAGCAGCTTAGGGACACAGGCCTCCTACGAGCAGTACTTC; cdr3_aa: CASSLGTQASYEQYF
d_call: NA; v_call: TRBV30; clone_size: NA; j_call: TRBJ2-3; cdr3_nt: TGTGCCTGGAGTCCCCTGACCGATACGCAGTATTTT; cdr3_aa: CAWSPLTDTQYF
d_call: NA; v_call: TRBV7-9; clone_size: NA; j_call: TRBJ2-7; cdr3_nt: TGTGCCAGCAGCTTATTTGCGGATGGCGAGCAGTACTTC; cdr3_aa: CASSLFADGEQYF
d_call: NA; v_call: TRBV5-4; clone_size: NA; j_call: TRBJ2-5; cdr3_nt: TGTGCCAGCAGCTCGACAGGGGAGGGAGAGACCCAGTACTTC; cdr3_aa: CASSSTGEGETQYF
d_call: NA; v_call: TRBV28; clone_size: NA; j_call: TRBJ2-5; cdr3_nt: TGTGCCAGCAGTCTCCCCGTGGGAAGGGAGACCCAGTACTTC; cdr3_aa: CASSLPVGRETQYF
d_call: NA; v_call: TRBV27; clone_size: few; j_call: TRBJ1-2; cdr3_nt: TGTGCCAGCAGGGGACCCGCAGCCTATGGCTACACCTTC; cdr3_aa: CASRGPAAYGYTF
d_call: NA; v_call: TRBV4-3; clone_size: NA; j_call: TRBJ1-5; cdr3_nt: TGCGCCAGCAGCCAAGGACCTTTCAATCAGCCCCAGCATTTT; cdr3_aa: CASSQGPFNQPQHF
d_call: TRBD2; v_call: TRBV18; clone_size: NA; j_call: TRBJ2-7; cdr3_nt: TGTGCCAGCTCACCCCCGCCCTTGGCTAGCGGCTCCTACGAGCAGTACTTC; cdr3_aa: CASSPPPLASGSYEQYF
d_call: NA; v_call: TRBV6-5; clone_size: NA; j_call: TRBJ2-7; cdr3_nt: TGTGCCACTAGGGTCATCTACGAGCAGTACTTC; cdr3_aa: CATRVIYEQYF
d_call: TRBD2; v_call: TRBV28; clone_size: NA; j_call: TRBJ2-1; cdr3_nt: TGTGCCAGCAGTTTGGCGGGGGGGATGAATGAGCAGTTCTTC; cdr3_aa: CASSLAGGMNEQFF